This T cell receptor (beta chain) was captured in a study of T-cell memory formation after mild COVID-19. Study summary: In these data, TCR clusters were largely donor specific. Study results and limitations: Clones shrinking from day 15 to 85 showed even CD4/CD8 mixes; later expanders tilted CD4+. Mainly CM and EM harbored the contracting CD4+ clones; mainly EMRA harbored the CD8+ ones.

In TCRdb, the 5' RACE reads were re-called with MiXCR into one record per CDR3 protein. The table lists fewer than 550,000 distinct CDR3 sequences, 15% to 20% of them singletons. The germline V gene encodes CDR1 LGHNA and CDR2 YNFKEQ. This CDR3 region has 15 residues. Trimming took 3 bases from V and 3 from J, leaving 12 bases between them. Comment on this clonotype: Its antigen is currently unknown.

The receptor was derived from an adult woman who had mild COVID-19 (a few samples of this study predate the infection). Cell type and time point are not known. This rearrangement joins TRBV4-2 to TRBJ1-5; possible D gene TRBD1, 6 bases. The source material was PBMCs or a T cell subset sorted from them (not recorded which). The CDR3 nucleotides read TGTGCCAGCAGCCACCTGGACAGAAACAATCAGCCCCAGCATTTT. It encodes CASSHLDRNNQPQHF.